One and the same sample provided the 6 T cell receptor beta chains below, sequenced in a study of shared clonotypes between healthy human individuals (dated by TCRdb to the early 2020s). Receptor amplification or capture employed the immunoSEQ multiplex PCR assay. Not all clones reach the TCRdb copy of this immuneACCESS table, which keeps in-frame sequences only. Checked studies attribute under half of the gap to unresolved V genes and leave the rest unexplained. In all, the sample holds roughly 2 million clones, and 85% to 95% of those were seen once. Roughly 0.13% of the sample is held by the ten biggest clonotypes. The sequenced sample was naive CD4+ T cells sorted from blood. The cell subset or site label corresponds to: CD45RA+ positively selected. Every receptor here comes from a man aged 18 to 29 in good health.

The rearrangement joins TRBV25-1 to TRBJ1-2, with D unresolved. The germline V gene has CDR1 MGHDK and CDR2 SYGVNS. Trimming left V 3 bases short and J 8 bases short, with 13 bases between. The CDR3 consists of 13 residues. The CDR3 bases are TGTGCCAGCAGTGAGCAGGAGGCGAGGGGCTACACCTTC. This gives the protein CASSEQEARGYTF.

The chain is built from TRBV9 and TRBJ2-7; D possibly corresponds to TRBD1 (6 bases). The V and J ends lost 3 bases and 7 bases respectively, with 17 bases between them. This CDR3 has 14 amino acids. In germline, CDR1 is SGDLS, CDR2 YYNGEE. The CDR3 sequence: CASSEAGVFGEQYF. CDR3 DNA sequence: TGTGCCAGCAGCGAGGCAGGGGTTTTCGGTGAGCAGTACTTC.

Regarding this clone: Its ends do not fully match the called genes, so a read error is possible. V gene TRBV9 combines with J gene TRBJ2-3; D may be TRBD2 (6 bases). The length of the CDR3 is 17 residues. Per the germline V gene, CDR1 is SGDLS and CDR2 is YYNGEE. CDR3 in amino acids: CASTVDVGGRGADTQYF. CDR3 bases: TGTGCCAGCACCGTAGATGTTGGGGGGAGAGGCGCAGATACGCAGTATTTT.

The chain is built from TRBV10-3 and TRBJ1-2; 7 bases match TRBD1. CDR1 and CDR2 (germline): ENHRY, SYGVKD. V lost 3 bases to trimming and J lost 3 bases; unmatched junction nucleotides: 4. The CDR3 loop spans 14 amino acids. CDR3 coding DNA: TGTGCCATCAGTGAAACAGGGGTCGACTATGGCTACACCTTC. Translated: CAISETGVDYGYTF.

The chain links TRBV6-5 to TRBJ2-7, with a tentative D call TRBD2 (6 bases). V lost 8 bases, J lost 3 bases, and 14 bases lay in between. The CDR3 spans 13 residues. Per the germline V gene, CDR1 is MNHEY and CDR2 is SVGAGI. The CDR3 protein is CASGLGGFYEQYF. The CDR3 DNA reads as TGTGCCAGCGGCCTCGGGGGATTCTACGAGCAGTACTTC.

The chain employs TRBV5-5 and TRBJ2-2; D unresolved. CDR3 length: 16 amino acids. With 4 bases removed from V and 3 bases from J, the gap between germline ends came to 16 bases. Germline V lookup: CDR1 SGHKS, CDR2 YYEKEE (reference sequence). CDR3: CASSNSLWPDTGELFF. In DNA, the CDR3 is TGTGCCAGCAGCAACAGTCTTTGGCCGGACACCGGGGAGCTGTTTTTT.